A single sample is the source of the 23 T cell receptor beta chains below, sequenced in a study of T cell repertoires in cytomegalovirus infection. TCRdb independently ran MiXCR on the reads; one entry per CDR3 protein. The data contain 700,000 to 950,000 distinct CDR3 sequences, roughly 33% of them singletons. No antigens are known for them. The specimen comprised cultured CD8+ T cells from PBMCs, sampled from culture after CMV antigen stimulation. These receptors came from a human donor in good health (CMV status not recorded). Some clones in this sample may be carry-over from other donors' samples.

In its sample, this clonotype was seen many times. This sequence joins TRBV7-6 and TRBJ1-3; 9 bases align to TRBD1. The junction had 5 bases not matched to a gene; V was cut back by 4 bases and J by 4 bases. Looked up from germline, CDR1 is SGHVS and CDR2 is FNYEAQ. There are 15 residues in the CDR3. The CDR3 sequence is CASSSGQGIGNTIYF. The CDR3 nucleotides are TGTGCCAGCAGCTCGGGACAGGGCATCGGAAACACCATATATTTT.

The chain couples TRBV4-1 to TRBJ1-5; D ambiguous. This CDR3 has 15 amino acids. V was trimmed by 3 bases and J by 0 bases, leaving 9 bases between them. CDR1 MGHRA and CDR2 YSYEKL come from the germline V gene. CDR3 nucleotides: TGCGCCAGCAGCCAGGTGGGAGGTAGCAATCAGCCCCAGCATTTT. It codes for CASSQVGGSNQPQHF.

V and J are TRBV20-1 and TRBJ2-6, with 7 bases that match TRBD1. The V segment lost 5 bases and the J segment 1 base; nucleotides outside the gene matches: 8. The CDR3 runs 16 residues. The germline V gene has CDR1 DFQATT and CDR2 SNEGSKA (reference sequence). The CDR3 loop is CSAFAGQVSGANVLTF. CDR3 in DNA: TGCAGTGCTTTTGCCGGACAGGTATCTGGGGCCAACGTCCTGACTTTC.

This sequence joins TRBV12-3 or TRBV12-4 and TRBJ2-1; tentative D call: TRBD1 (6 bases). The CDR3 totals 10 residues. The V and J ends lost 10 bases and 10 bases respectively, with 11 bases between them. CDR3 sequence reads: CATRGGEQFF. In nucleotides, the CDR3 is TGTGCCACCAGGGGTGGCGAGCAGTTCTTC.

The CDR3, as DNA: TGTGCCAGCAGTTTAGAACCCCGGGGCACCTATGGCTACACCTTC. It translates to CASSLEPRGTYGYTF. J is TRBJ1-2 and V is TRBV27; D perhaps matches TRBD1 (5 bases). The V end was cut by 2 bases, the J end by 4 bases, with 14 bases between. Germline-derived CDR1 and CDR2 are MNHEY and SMNVEV (reference sequence). CDR3 size: 15 residues.

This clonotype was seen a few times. The CDR3: CATSGTDNYGYTF. The CDR3 bases are TGTGCCACCAGCGGTACAGATAACTATGGCTACACCTTC. The V call is TRBV15, the J call TRBJ1-2; D is unresolved. Germline CDR1 and CDR2: LNHNV and YYDKDF (reference sequence). Between the trimmed V and J ends, which lost 5 bases and 1 base, there was a span of 8 bases. The CDR3 runs to 13 residues.

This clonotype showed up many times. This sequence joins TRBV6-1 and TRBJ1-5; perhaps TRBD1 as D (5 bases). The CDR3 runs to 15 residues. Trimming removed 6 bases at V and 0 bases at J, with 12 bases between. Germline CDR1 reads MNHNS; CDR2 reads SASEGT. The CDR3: CASSCGHASNQPQHF. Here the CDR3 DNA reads TGTGCCAGCAGCTGTGGACATGCTAGCAATCAGCCCCAGCATTTT.

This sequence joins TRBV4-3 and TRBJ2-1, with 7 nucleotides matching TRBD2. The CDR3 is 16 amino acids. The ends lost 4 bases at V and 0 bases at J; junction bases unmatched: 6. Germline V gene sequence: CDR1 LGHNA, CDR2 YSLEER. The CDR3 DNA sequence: TGCGCCAGCAGCCTGGGGGGGACTAACTCCTACAATGAGCAGTTCTTC. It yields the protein CASSLGGTNSYNEQFF.

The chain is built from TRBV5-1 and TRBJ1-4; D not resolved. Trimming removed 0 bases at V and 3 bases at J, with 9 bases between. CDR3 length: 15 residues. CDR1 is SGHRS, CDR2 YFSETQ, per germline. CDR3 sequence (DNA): TGCGCCAGCAGCTTGGACTGGGGTCCTAATGAAAAACTGTTTTTT. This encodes CASSLDWGPNEKLFF.

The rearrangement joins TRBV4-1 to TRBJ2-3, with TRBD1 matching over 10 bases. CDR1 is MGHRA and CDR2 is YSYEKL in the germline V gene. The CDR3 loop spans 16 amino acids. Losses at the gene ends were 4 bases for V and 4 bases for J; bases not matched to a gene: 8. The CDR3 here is CASSPWGTGDADTQYF. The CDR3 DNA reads TGCGCCAGCAGCCCCTGGGGGACAGGGGACGCAGATACGCAGTATTTT.

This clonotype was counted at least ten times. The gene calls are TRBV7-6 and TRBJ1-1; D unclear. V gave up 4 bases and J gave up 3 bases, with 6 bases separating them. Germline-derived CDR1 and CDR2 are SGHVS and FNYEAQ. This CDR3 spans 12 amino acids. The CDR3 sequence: CASSSEDTEAFF. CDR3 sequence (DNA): TGTGCCAGCAGCTCTGAAGACACTGAAGCTTTCTTT.

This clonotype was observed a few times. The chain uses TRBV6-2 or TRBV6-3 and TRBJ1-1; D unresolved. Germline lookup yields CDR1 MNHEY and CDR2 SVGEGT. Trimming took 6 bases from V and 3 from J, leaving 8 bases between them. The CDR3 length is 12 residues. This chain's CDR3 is CASRLSYTEAFF. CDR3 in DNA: TGTGCCAGCAGACTATCATACACTGAAGCTTTCTTT.

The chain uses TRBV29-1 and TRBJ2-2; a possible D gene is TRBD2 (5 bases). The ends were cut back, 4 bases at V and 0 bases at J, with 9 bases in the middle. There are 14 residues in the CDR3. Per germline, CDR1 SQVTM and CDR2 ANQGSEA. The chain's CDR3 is CSVVRDPNTGELFF. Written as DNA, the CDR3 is TGCAGCGTTGTCCGGGATCCGAACACCGGGGAGCTGTTTTTT.

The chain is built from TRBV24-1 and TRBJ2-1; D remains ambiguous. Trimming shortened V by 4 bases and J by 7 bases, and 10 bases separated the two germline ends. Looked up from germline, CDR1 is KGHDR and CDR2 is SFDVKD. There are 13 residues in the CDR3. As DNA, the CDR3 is TGTGCCACCAGTGACATAGGTATAAATGAGCAGTTCTTC. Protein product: CATSDIGINEQFF.

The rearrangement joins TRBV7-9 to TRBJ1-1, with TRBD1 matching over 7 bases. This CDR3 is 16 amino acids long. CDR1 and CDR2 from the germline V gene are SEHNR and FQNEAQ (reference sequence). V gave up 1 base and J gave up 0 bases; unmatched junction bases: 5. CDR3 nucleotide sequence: TGTGCCAGCAGCTTAGGCCTCGGGACAGTGAACACTGAAGCTTTCTTT. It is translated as CASSLGLGTVNTEAFF.

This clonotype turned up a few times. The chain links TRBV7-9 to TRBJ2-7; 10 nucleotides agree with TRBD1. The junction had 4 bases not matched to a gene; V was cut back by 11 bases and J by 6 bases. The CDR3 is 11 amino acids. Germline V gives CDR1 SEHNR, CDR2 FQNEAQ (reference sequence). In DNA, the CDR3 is TGTGCCGGTCGGACAGGGGGCGAGCAGTACTTC. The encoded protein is CAGRTGGEQYF.

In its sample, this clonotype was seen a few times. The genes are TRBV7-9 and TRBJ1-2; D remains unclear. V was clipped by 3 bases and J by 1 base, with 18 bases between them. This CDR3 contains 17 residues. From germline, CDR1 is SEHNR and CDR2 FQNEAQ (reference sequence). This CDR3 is CASSFLGVPGGNYGYTF. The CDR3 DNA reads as TGTGCCAGCAGCTTCCTCGGGGTACCGGGTGGTAACTATGGCTACACCTTC.

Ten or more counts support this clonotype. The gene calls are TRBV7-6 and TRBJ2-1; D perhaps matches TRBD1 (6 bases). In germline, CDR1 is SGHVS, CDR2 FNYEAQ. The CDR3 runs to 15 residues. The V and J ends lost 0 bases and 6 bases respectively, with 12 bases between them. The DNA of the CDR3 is TGTGCCAGCAGCTTAGCTTGGGGGCCCACCAATGAGCAGTTCTTC. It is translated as CASSLAWGPTNEQFF.

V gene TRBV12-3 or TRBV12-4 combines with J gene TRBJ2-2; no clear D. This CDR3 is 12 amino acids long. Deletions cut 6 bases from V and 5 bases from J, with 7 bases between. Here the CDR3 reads CASSNPTGELFF. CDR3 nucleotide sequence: TGTGCCAGCAGCAACCCTACCGGGGAGCTGTTTTTT.

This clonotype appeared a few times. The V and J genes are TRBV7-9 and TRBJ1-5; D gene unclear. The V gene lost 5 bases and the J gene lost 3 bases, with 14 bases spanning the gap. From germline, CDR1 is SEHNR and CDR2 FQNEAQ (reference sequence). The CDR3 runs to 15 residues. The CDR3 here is CASSHGKSPNQPQHF. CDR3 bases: TGTGCCAGCAGCCACGGCAAATCCCCCAATCAGCCCCAGCATTTT.

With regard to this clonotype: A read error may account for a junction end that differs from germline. The CDR3 sequence: CASSRGQGDSLLHF. The CDR3 DNA reads as TGTGCCAGTAGTAGGGGACAGGGAGATTCACTCCTCCACTTT. J is TRBJ1-6 and V is TRBV19, with TRBD1 matching over 9 bases. The CDR3 is made up of 14 amino acids. Germline lookup yields CDR1 LNHDA and CDR2 SQIVND (reference sequence).

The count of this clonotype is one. CDR3 DNA sequence: TGTGCCACCAGCAGGGCCGCCCAATCGACGCAGTATTTT. It is translated as CATSRAAQSTQYF. This chain uses TRBV15 with TRBJ2-3; D not resolved. The CDR3 length is 13 residues. Trimming shortened V by 3 bases and J by 9 bases, and 13 bases separated the two germline ends. Germline V gene data show CDR1 as LNHNV and CDR2 as YYDKDF (reference sequence). The full variable domain, with the rest looked up from reference TRBV15 and TRBJ2-3, is DAMVIQNPRYQVTQFGKPVTLSCSQTLNHNVMYWYQQKSSQAPKLLFHYYDKDFNNEADTPDNFQSRRPNTSFCFLDIRSPGLGDTAMYLCATSRAAQSTQYFGPGTRLTVL.

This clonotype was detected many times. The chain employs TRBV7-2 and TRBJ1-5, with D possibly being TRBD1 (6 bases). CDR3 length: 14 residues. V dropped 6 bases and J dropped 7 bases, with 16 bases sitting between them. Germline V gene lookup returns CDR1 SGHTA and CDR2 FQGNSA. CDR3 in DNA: TGTGCCAGCAGTCCACGGGGGCCTGAGCAGCCCCAGCATTTT. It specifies CASSPRGPEQPQHF.